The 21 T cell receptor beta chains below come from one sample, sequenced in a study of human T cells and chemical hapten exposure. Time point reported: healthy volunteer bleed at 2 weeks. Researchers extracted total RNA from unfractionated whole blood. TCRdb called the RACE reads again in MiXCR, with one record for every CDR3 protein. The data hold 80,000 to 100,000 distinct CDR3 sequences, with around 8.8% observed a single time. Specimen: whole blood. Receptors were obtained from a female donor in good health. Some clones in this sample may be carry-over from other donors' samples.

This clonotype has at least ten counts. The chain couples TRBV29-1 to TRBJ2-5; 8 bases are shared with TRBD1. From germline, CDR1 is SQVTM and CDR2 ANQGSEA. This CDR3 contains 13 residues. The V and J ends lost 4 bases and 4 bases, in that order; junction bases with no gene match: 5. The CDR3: CSVARGPRETQYF. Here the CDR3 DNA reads TGCAGCGTTGCCAGGGGGCCGAGAGAGACCCAGTACTTC.

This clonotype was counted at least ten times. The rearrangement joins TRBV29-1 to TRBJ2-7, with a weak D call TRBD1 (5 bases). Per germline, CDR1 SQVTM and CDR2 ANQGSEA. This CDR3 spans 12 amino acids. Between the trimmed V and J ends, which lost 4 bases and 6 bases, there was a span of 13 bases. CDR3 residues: CSVVQGMAEQYF. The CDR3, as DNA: TGCAGCGTTGTGCAGGGAATGGCCGAGCAGTACTTC.

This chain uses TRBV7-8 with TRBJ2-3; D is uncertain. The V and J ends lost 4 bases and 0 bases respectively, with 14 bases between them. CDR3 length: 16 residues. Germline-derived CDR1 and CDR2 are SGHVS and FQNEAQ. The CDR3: CASSYLVAPSTDTQYF. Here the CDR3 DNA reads TGTGCCAGCAGCTACTTAGTAGCCCCTAGCACAGATACGCAGTATTTT.

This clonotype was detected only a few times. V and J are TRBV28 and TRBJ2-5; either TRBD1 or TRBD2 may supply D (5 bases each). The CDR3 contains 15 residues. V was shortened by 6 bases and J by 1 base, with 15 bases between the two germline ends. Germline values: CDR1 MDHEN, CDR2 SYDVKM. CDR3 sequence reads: CASSWGRDPQETQYF. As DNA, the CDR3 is TGTGCCAGCAGCTGGGGCCGGGACCCCCAAGAGACCCAGTACTTC.

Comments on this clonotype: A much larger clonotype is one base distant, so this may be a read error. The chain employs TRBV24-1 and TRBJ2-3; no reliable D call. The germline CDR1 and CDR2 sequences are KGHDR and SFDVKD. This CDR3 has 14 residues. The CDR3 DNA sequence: TGTGCCTCCAGCGAAACGAGTCGCCGGGATACGCAGTATTTT. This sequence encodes CASSETSRRDTQYF.

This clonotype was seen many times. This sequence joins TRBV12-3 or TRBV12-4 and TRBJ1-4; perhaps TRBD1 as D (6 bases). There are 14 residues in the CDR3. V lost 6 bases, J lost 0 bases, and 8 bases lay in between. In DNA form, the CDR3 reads TGTGCCAGCAGCAACAGGGCAACTAATGAAAAACTGTTTTTT. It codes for CASSNRATNEKLFF.

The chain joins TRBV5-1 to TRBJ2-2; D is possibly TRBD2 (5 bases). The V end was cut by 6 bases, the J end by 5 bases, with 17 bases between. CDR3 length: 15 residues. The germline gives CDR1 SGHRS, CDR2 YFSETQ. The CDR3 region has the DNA TGCGCCAGCACCTCTTTCGTGGGGAGAACCGGGGAGCTGTTTTTT. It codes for CASTSFVGRTGELFF.

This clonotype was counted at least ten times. The CDR3 region is CASSLLVQETQYF. DNA for the CDR3: TGTGCCAGCAGCTTGTTAGTCCAAGAGACCCAGTACTTC. The chain joins TRBV5-5 to TRBJ2-5; D is unresolved. The V and J ends lost 1 base and 1 base respectively, with 5 bases between them. This CDR3 has 13 amino acids. CDR1 is SGHKS and CDR2 is YYEKEE in the germline V gene (reference sequence).

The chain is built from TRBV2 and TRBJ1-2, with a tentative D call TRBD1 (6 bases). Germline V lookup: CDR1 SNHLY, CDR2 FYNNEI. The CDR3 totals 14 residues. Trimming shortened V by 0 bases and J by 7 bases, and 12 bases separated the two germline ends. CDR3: CASSEAPGDFGYTF. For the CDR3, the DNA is TGTGCCAGCAGTGAAGCTCCAGGGGATTTTGGCTACACCTTC.

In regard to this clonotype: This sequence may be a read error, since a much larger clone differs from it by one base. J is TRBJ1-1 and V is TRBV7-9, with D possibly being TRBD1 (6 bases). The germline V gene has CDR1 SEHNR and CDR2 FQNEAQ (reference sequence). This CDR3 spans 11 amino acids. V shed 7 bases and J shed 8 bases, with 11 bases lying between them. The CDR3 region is CASTRTDEAFF. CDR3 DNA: TGTGCCAGCACCCGGACAGACGAAGCTTTCTTT.

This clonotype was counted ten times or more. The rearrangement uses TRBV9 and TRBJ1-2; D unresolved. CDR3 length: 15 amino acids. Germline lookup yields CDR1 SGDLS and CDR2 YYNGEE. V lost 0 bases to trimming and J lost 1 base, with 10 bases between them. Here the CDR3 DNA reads TGTGCCAGCAGCGTAGGCCCAGGCGGTAACTATGGCTACACCTTC. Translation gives CASSVGPGGNYGYTF.

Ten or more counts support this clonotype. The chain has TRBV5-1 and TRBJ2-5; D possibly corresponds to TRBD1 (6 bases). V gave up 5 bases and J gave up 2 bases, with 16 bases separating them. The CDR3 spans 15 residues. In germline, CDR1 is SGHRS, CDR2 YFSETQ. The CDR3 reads CASSPGPGQQETQYF. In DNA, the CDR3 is TGCGCCAGCAGTCCTGGTCCGGGACAACAAGAGACCCAGTACTTC.

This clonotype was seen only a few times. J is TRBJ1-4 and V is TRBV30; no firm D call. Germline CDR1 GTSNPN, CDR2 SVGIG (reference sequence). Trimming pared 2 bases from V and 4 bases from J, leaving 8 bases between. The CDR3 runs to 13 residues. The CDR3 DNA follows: TGTGCCTGGAGTCCCGGGAATAATGAAAAACTGTTTTTT. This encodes CAWSPGNNEKLFF. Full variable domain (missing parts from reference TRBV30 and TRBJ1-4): SQTIHQWPATLVQPVGSPLSLECTVEGTSNPNLYWYRQAAGRGLQLLFYSVGIGQISSEVPQNLSASRPQDRQFILSSKKLLLSDSGFYLCAWSPGNNEKLFFGSGTQLSVL.

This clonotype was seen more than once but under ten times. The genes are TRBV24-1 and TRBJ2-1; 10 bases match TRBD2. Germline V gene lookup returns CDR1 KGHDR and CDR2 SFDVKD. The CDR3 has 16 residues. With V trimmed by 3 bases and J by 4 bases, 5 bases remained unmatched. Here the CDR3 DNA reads TGTGCCACCAGTGATGCGACTAGCGGGCAATACAATGAGCAGTTCTTC. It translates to CATSDATSGQYNEQFF.

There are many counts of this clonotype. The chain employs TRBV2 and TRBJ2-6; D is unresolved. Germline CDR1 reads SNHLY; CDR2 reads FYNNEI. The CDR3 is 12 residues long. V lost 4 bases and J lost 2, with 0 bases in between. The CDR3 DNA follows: TGTGCCAGCAGTGCTGGGGCCAACGTCCTGACTTTC. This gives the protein CASSAGANVLTF.

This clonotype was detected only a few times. The CDR3 loop is CASSFMIFGGRVFQPQHF. In DNA form, the CDR3 reads TGTGCCAGCAGTTTTATGATCTTTGGAGGCCGGGTATTTCAGCCCCAGCATTTT. V and J are TRBV28 and TRBJ1-5; D gene unclear. Per germline, CDR1 MDHEN and CDR2 SYDVKM. The CDR3 spans 18 residues. V lost 3 bases, J lost 6 bases, and 24 bases lay in between.

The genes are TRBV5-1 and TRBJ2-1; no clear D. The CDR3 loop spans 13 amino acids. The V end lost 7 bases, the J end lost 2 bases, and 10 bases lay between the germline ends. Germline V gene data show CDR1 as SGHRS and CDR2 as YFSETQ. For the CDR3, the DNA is TGCGCCAGCGGGGATCCTCCCTACAATGAGCAGTTCTTC. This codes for CASGDPPYNEQFF.

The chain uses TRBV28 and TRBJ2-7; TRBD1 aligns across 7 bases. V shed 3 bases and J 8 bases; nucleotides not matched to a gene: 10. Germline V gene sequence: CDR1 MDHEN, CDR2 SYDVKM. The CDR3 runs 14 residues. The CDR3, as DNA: TGTGCCAGCAGTTTTCAGTCGGACAGGCCCAAGCAGTACTTC. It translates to CASSFQSDRPKQYF.

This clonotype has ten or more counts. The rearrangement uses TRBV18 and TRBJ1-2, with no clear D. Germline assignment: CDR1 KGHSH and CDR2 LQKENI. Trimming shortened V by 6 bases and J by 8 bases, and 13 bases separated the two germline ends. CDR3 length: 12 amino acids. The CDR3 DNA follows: TGTGCCAGCTCCTTGCAAAGGGAAGGCTACACCTTC. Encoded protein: CASSLQREGYTF. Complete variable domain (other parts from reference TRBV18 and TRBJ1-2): NAGVMQNPRHLVRRRGQEARLRCSPMKGHSHVYWYRQLPEEGLKFMVYLQKENIIDESGMPKERFSAEFPKEGPSILRIQQVVRGDSAAYFCASSLQREGYTFGSGTRLTVV.

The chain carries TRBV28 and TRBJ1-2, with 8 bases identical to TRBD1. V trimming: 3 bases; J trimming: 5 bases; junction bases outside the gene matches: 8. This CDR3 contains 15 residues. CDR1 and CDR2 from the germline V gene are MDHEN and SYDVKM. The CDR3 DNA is TGTGCCAGCAGTTTCGTCCAGGGGGCCAAATATGGCTACACCTTC. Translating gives CASSFVQGAKYGYTF.

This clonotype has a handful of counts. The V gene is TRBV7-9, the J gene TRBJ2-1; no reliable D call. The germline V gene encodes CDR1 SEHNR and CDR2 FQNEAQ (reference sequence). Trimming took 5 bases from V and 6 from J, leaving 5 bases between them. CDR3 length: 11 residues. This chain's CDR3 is CASSAVNEQFF. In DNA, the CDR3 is TGTGCCAGCAGCGCCGTCAATGAGCAGTTCTTC.